The rows below give T cell receptor beta chains drawn from one sample of a study of CD8 T cells in ankylosing spondylitis. TCRdb reanalysed the 5' RACE reads using MiXCR and keeps one entry per CDR3 protein. This sample has fewer than 150,000 distinct CDR3 sequences, with about 7% found just once. Sequenced input: blood, either unsorted or a sorted T cell fraction (not recorded which). The receptor set was obtained from a female donor with ankylosing spondylitis or in good health (not recorded which). Each CDR3 is given with its conserved first and last residue. Each record gives: V gene, J gene, clone size, D gene, CDR3 protein, CDR3 DNA. A D gene is named only where the DNA matches it firmly. A row's size may be missing; if present it is once, few, many or a size class.

TRBV29-1,TRBJ2-1,many,TRBD1,CSVEDRDSSYNEQFF,TGCAGCGTTGAAGATAGGGACAGCTCCTACAATGAGCAGTTCTTC
TRBV6-2/TRBV6-3,TRBJ2-1,NA,NA,CASSMGPYGPNEQFF,TGTGCCAGCAGCATGGGGCCTTATGGTCCCAATGAGCAGTTCTTC
TRBV5-1,TRBJ2-2,many,NA,CASSLSGRLNTGELFF,TGCGCCAGCAGCTTATCGGGACGATTGAACACCGGGGAGCTGTTTTTT
TRBV12-3/TRBV12-4,TRBJ1-1,many,TRBD1,CASSPDRARYTEAFF,TGTGCCAGCAGTCCGGACAGGGCGAGGTACACTGAAGCTTTCTTT
TRBV3-1,TRBJ2-2,many,TRBD1,CASSPRTGMYGELFF,TGTGCCAGCAGCCCCCGGACAGGAATGTACGGGGAGCTGTTTTTT
TRBV5-5,TRBJ1-4,many,NA,CASSLEYGRSNEKLFF,TGTGCCAGCAGCTTGGAGTACGGCAGGAGTAATGAAAAACTGTTTTTT
TRBV20-1,TRBJ2-5,many,NA,CSARDNRGTTIGETQYF,TGCAGTGCTAGAGATAATCGGGGAACGACCATAGGGGAGACCCAGTACTTC
TRBV5-1,TRBJ1-5,few,NA,CASSLAGADQPQHF,TGCGCCAGCAGCTTGGCGGGAGCGGATCAGCCCCAGCATTTT
TRBV4-1,TRBJ1-5,NA,NA,CASSQVSLQGGRRYPPQHF,TGCGCCAGCAGCCAAGTTAGTTTACAGGGAGGACGCCGGTATCCGCCCCAGCATTTT
TRBV5-1,TRBJ2-2,few,TRBD2,CASTSSGASTGELFF,TGCGCCAGCACCTCTAGCGGGGCGAGCACCGGGGAGCTGTTTTTT
TRBV6-6,TRBJ2-1,NA,NA,CASSPNFNEQFF,TGTGCCAGCAGTCCCAATTTCAATGAGCAGTTCTTC
TRBV12-3/TRBV12-4,TRBJ2-5,few,TRBD2,CASRPPSGEIAETQYF,TGTGCCAGCAGACCGCCTAGCGGGGAGATCGCAGAGACCCAGTACTTC
TRBV20-1,TRBJ1-5,NA,NA,CCARGGGGLGNQPQHF,TGCTGTGCTAGAGGGGGTGGGGGGCTGGGCAATCAGCCCCAGCATTTT
TRBV9,TRBJ2-5,few,NA,CASSPSRGRETQYF,TGTGCCAGCAGCCCGTCCCGGGGGAGAGAGACCCAGTACTTC
TRBV4-1,TRBJ2-1,many,NA,CASSPGFYNEQFF,TGCGCCAGCAGCCCGGGATTCTACAATGAGCAGTTCTTC
TRBV20-1,TRBJ2-3,many,NA,CSSRSQAHTDTQYF,TGCAGTTCAAGATCCCAGGCCCACACAGATACGCAGTATTTT
TRBV20-1,TRBJ2-4,many,NA,CSARVSQPRIILAKNIQYF,TGCAGTGCTAGAGTTTCACAGCCCCGAATAATCCTAGCCAAAAACATTCAGTACTTC
TRBV27,TRBJ1-5,many,NA,CASSLFAFQPQHF,TGTGCCAGCAGTTTATTTGCATTTCAGCCCCAGCATTTT
TRBV10-3,TRBJ1-6,many,TRBD1,CAISDPGTAYNSPLHF,TGTGCCATCAGTGACCCAGGGACAGCCTATAATTCACCCCTCCACTTT
TRBV15,TRBJ2-1,NA,NA,CATSRDRQGGEQFF,TGTGCCACCAGCAGAGATCGTCAGGGCGGTGAGCAGTTCTTC
TRBV7-3,TRBJ2-5,NA,NA,CASSLNRGETQYF,TGTGCCAGCAGCTTAAACCGGGGGGAGACCCAGTACTTC
TRBV6-2/TRBV6-3,TRBJ1-2,many,NA,CASSYPGSYYGYTF,TGTGCCAGCAGTTACCCCGGGAGTTACTATGGCTACACCTTC
TRBV29-1,TRBJ2-1,NA,NA,CSVGRNEQFF,TGCAGCGTTGGACGCAATGAGCAGTTCTTC
TRBV5-1,TRBJ1-1,many,NA,CASSLGGANTEAFF,TGCGCCAGCAGCTTGGGGGGCGCGAACACTGAAGCTTTCTTT
TRBV10-3,TRBJ2-3,many,NA,CAIKAGAGTDTQYF,TGTGCCATCAAAGCAGGGGCTGGCACAGATACGCAGTATTTT
TRBV6-5,TRBJ1-1,few,NA,CASSYGNLNTEAFF,TGTGCCAGCAGCTACGGGAATTTGAACACTGAAGCTTTCTTT
TRBV20-1,TRBJ1-2,many,NA,CSASPRDQDGYTF,TGCAGTGCTAGTCCCAGGGACCAGGATGGCTACACCTTC
TRBV11-2,TRBJ1-1,many,NA,CASSPRGSPEAFF,TGTGCCAGCAGCCCTAGGGGGTCGCCTGAAGCTTTCTTT
TRBV20-1,TRBJ1-6,many,NA,CSTRNSSVYNSPLHF,TGCAGTACTAGAAACAGCTCCGTCTATAATTCACCCCTCCACTTT
TRBV20-1,TRBJ2-1,many,TRBD1,CSAPDRETYNEQFF,TGCAGTGCTCCGGACAGGGAGACCTACAATGAGCAGTTCTTC
TRBV12-3/TRBV12-4,TRBJ2-5,many,TRBD2,CASSRSGGEETQYF,TGTGCCAGCAGTCGAAGCGGGGGAGAAGAGACCCAGTACTTC
TRBV12-3/TRBV12-4,TRBJ1-5,many,TRBD1,CASSPMTGGNQPQHF,TGTGCCAGCAGCCCAATGACAGGGGGCAATCAGCCCCAGCATTTT
TRBV20-1,TRBJ1-1,many,TRBD1,CSAPDRPVYTEAFF,TGCAGTGCTCCGGACAGGCCGGTTTACACTGAAGCTTTCTTT
TRBV12-3/TRBV12-4,TRBJ1-5,many,TRBD1,CASSQTGGLLHQPQHF,TGTGCCAGCAGTCAAACAGGGGGACTCTTGCATCAGCCCCAGCATTTT
TRBV7-2,TRBJ1-1,many,TRBD1,CASSLERTGDTEAFF,TGTGCCAGCAGCTTAGAGCGTACAGGGGACACTGAAGCTTTCTTT
TRBV3-1,TRBJ2-1,few,NA,CATSKWGRGEVYNEQFF,TGTGCCACCAGCAAGTGGGGCAGGGGAGAGGTCTACAATGAGCAGTTCTTC
TRBV27,TRBJ2-7,many,NA,CASSPSRQINEQYF,TGTGCCAGCAGTCCATCCAGACAGATCAACGAGCAGTACTTC
TRBV20-1,TRBJ1-1,many,TRBD1,CSALLPGGGLNTEAFF,TGCAGCGCTTTGCTCCCAGGGGGCGGGTTGAACACTGAAGCTTTCTTT
TRBV6-2/TRBV6-3,TRBJ1-2,many,NA,CASRRQAENYGYTF,TGTGCCAGCAGAAGACAGGCCGAGAACTATGGCTACACCTTC
TRBV7-3,TRBJ2-1,many,NA,CASSLIPRGNGSYNEQFF,TGTGCCAGCAGCTTAATCCCGCGGGGTAACGGCTCCTACAATGAGCAGTTCTTC
TRBV6-1,TRBJ1-2,many,NA,CASNPPGIASYGYTF,TGTGCCAGCAATCCCCCGGGCATAGCCAGCTATGGCTACACCTTC
TRBV11-2,TRBJ1-2,few,TRBD1,CASSARDRPDDYGYTF,TGTGCCAGCAGCGCCAGGGACAGGCCTGACGATTATGGCTACACCTTC
TRBV27,TRBJ1-1,NA,TRBD1,CASSLTTGAGTTEAFF,TGTGCCAGCAGTTTGACCACAGGGGCCGGCACTACTGAAGCTTTCTTT
TRBV7-2,TRBJ2-7,many,TRBD1,CASSSTGRIHEQYF,TGTGCCAGCAGCTCGACAGGGCGGATACACGAGCAGTACTTC
TRBV24-1,TRBJ2-3,many,TRBD2,CATSDHSGSPDTQYF,TGTGCCACCAGTGACCATAGCGGGAGTCCAGATACGCAGTATTTT
TRBV6-1,TRBJ2-5,NA,NA,CVSSRDYQETQYF,TGTGTCAGCAGCCGGGACTACCAAGAGACCCAGTACTTC
TRBV10-3,TRBJ2-1,many,TRBD2,CAISETSGGNEQFF,TGTGCCATCAGCGAGACTAGCGGGGGAAATGAGCAGTTCTTC
TRBV20-1,TRBJ1-1,many,TRBD1,CSARPSGTGMTAEAFF,TGCAGTGCTAGACCGTCCGGGACAGGGATGACGGCTGAAGCTTTCTTT
TRBV4-2,TRBJ1-2,many,NA,CASSQVGGQIYGYTF,TGTGCCAGCAGCCAAGTTGGCGGACAGATCTATGGCTACACCTTC
TRBV5-1,TRBJ2-3,many,TRBD2,CASSLQLAGGPDTQYF,TGCGCCAGCAGCTTGCAACTAGCGGGGGGGCCGGATACGCAGTATTTT
TRBV5-1,TRBJ2-5,many,NA,CASSLGGLLGGETQYF,TGCGCCAGCAGCTTAGGAGGACTTCTTGGTGGAGAGACCCAGTACTTC
TRBV5-6,TRBJ2-1,NA,NA,CASSLIQGGDSYNEQFF,TGTGCCAGCAGCTTAATCCAGGGGGGCGACTCCTACAATGAGCAGTTCTTC
TRBV4-2,TRBJ1-2,many,NA,CASSQDQGSDGYTF,TGTGCCAGCAGCCAAGATCAGGGCTCGGATGGCTACACCTTC
TRBV14,TRBJ2-2,many,NA,CASSQFSYNTGELFF,TGTGCCAGCAGCCAGTTCAGTTATAACACCGGGGAGCTGTTTTTT
TRBV20-1,TRBJ1-1,many,TRBD1,CSARDGTGGTEAFF,TGCAGTGCTAGAGATGGGACAGGGGGGACTGAAGCTTTCTTT
TRBV6-4,TRBJ2-1,NA,TRBD2,CASSLRGGLNEQFF,TGTGCCAGCAGTTTGCGGGGGGGCCTTAATGAGCAGTTCTTC
TRBV5-1,TRBJ2-1,NA,TRBD2,CASSLGAGGDNEQFF,TGCGCCAGCAGCTTGGGAGCGGGGGGTGACAATGAGCAGTTCTTC
TRBV27,TRBJ2-2,many,NA,CASSRPTGLVHTGELFF,TGTGCCAGCAGTAGACCAACCGGACTGGTCCACACCGGGGAGCTGTTTTTT
TRBV5-1,TRBJ2-1,many,TRBD2,CASSARGGAYNEQFF,TGCGCCAGCAGTGCCCGCGGGGGGGCTTACAATGAGCAGTTCTTC
TRBV7-2,TRBJ2-7,NA,NA,CASSLGTVQGEQYF,TGTGCCAGCAGCCTGGGGACCGTCCAAGGCGAGCAGTACTTC